The clone carrying this T cell receptor beta chain was counted a few times. Its antigen is still unknown. This specimen comes from a study of cytomegalovirus exposure and HLA in healthy donors. Overall study results and limits: An analysis that was carried out later associated 15,000 to 20,000 TCR beta sequences with HLA alleles at 0.05 false discovery rate. Presence/absence results assume similar sequencing depth per donor, which may not hold.

Healthy bone marrow donors formed the donor group. Vbeta (60) and Jbeta (13) primers were used in the PCR. Sequenced by immunoSEQ multiplex PCR; TCRdb stores in-frame clones only, minus some. The table shows more than 95,000 clones, with 65% to 85% occurring only once. Trimming took 3 bases from V and 7 from J, leaving 6 bases between them. CDR3 length: 10 amino acids. CDR1 DFQATT and CDR2 SNEGSKA come from the germline V gene (reference sequence). Sample: PBMCs. The V call is TRBV20-1, the J call TRBJ2-5, with a possible D match to TRBD1 (5 bases). The receptor's source is a male donor in good health and CMV-seronegative. The CDR3 sequence is CSARQGTQYF. As DNA, the CDR3 is TGCAGTGCTAGGCAGGGGACCCAGTACTTC.